The clone carrying this T cell receptor (beta chain) has just a few counts. What it recognizes is unknown. The CDR3 has 15 residues. V was pared by 0 bases and J by 0 bases, with 6 bases between. Looked up from germline, CDR1 is SGHVS and CDR2 is FQNEAQ. This specimen belongs to a study of OX40 agonist ivuxolimab in advanced cancers. Points from the study as a whole: At doses 0.1 to 3.0 mg/kg, CD4+ and CD8+ clones expanded.

Individuals having autoimmune disease history or systemic immunosuppression were not enrolled. The assay was immunoSEQ multiplex PCR, and TCRdb's table has in-frame clones only and misses some. The table lists about 69,000 clones, nearly 90% of them singletons. The chain recombines TRBV7-8 with TRBJ2-1, with D tentatively TRBD2 (5 bases). The sequences come from CD4+ or CD8+ T cells sorted from blood, collected in a trial of the OX40 agonist ivuxolimab. The sequence was collected from an adult with an advanced solid tumor such as melanoma, head and neck, liver or kidney cancer. This chain's CDR3 is CASSLAGVSYNEQFF. The CDR3 DNA follows: TGTGCCAGCAGCTTAGCGGGAGTCTCCTACAATGAGCAGTTCTTC.